Each of the 3 T cell receptor beta chains below was sequenced from the same sample in a study of blood T cell repertoires in COVID-19. Using immunoSEQ multiplex PCR, the repertoire was profiled, and TCRdb retains in-frame clones only, with some absent. The table includes roughly 400,000 clones, roughly nine tenths detected once. Sequencing was carried out using PBMCs or T cells enriched from blood (not recorded which). The receptor set was obtained from a woman in her 40s who had been exposed to COVID-19.

The chain couples TRBV24-1 to TRBJ2-3, with 10 bases aligning to TRBD2. The V segment lost 3 bases and the J segment 1 base; nucleotides outside the gene matches: 3. CDR3 length: 16 residues. Germline CDR1 is KGHDR and CDR2 is SFDVKD. The CDR3 region has the DNA TGTGCCACCAGTGATATAGCGGGAGGCGGCACAGATACGCAGTATTTT. Translated: CATSDIAGGGTDTQYF.

This sequence joins TRBV19 and TRBJ1-4; D is unclear. The CDR3 extends over 18 amino acids. Germline V gene lookup returns CDR1 LNHDA and CDR2 SQIVND (reference sequence). V lost 5 bases and J lost 8, with 27 bases in between. This CDR3 is CASSPRGIRSDLGEKLFF. CDR3 DNA sequence: TGTGCCAGTAGTCCCCGAGGGATCCGGTCGGACCTGGGGGAAAAACTGTTTTTT.

The V and J genes are TRBV18 and TRBJ2-7, with 7 bases that match TRBD2. This CDR3 has 16 residues. Per germline, CDR1 KGHSH and CDR2 LQKENI. V shed 4 bases, J shed 0 bases, and the junction held 9 bases outside the gene matches. The CDR3 loop reads CASSQGWEGPSYEQYF. CDR3 bases: TGTGCCAGCTCACAAGGGTGGGAGGGGCCCTCCTACGAGCAGTACTTC.